The 8 T cell receptor beta chains below were found in one sample sequenced in a study of shared clonotypes between healthy human individuals (TCRdb year 2020). The library was prepared using the immunoSEQ multiplex PCR assay. What TCRdb holds here is the immuneACCESS table cut down to in-frame rearrangements. Part of the clones is not present; checked against another copy, under half of the missing clones reflect an unresolved V gene, and the others are unexplained. The sample contains 550,000 to 850,000 clones, 72% of them found a single time. The top ten clones comprise approximately 1.7% of the sample. The sample was memory CD4+ T cells sorted from blood. The cell subset or site label here, explained by the study, means: CD45RA-negative fraction. Receptors were obtained from a woman in her twenties or thirties in good health.

The chain employs TRBV4-1 and TRBJ1-1; the match to TRBD1 covers 7 bases. The CDR3 has 14 residues. The J segment lost 7 bases and the V segment lost 0 bases, leaving 5 bases of the junction unmatched. Germline CDR1 and CDR2: MGHRA and YSYEKL. The CDR3 protein is CASSQDQDRLEAFF. Written as DNA, the CDR3 is TGCGCCAGCAGCCAAGACCAGGACAGGCTTGAAGCTTTCTTT.

The chain carries TRBV28 and TRBJ2-2; the match to TRBD1 covers 11 bases. CDR1 is MDHEN and CDR2 is SYDVKM in the germline V gene. There are 13 residues in the CDR3. V was pared by 8 bases and J by 7 bases, with 3 bases of the junction left unmatched. CDR3 protein: CASWDRGNGELFF. The CDR3 coding sequence is TGTGCCAGCTGGGACAGGGGGAACGGGGAGCTGTTTTTT.

On this clone: The same CDR3 is also encoded by other DNA sequences in this sample. The V gene is TRBV7-2, the J gene TRBJ2-3; D unresolved. CDR1 and CDR2 (germline): SGHTA, FQGNSA. There are 13 residues in the CDR3. V was cut by 0 bases and J by 2 bases, with 3 bases left in between. CDR3 in DNA: TGTGCCAGCAGCTTAGCGAACACAGATACGCAGTATTTT. Amino acids: CASSLANTDTQYF.

J is TRBJ1-5 and V is TRBV6-1, with unresolved D. This CDR3 comprises 15 residues. CDR1 is MNHNS, CDR2 SASEGT, per germline. Trimming pared 4 bases from V and 8 bases from J, leaving 18 bases between. The CDR3 DNA reads as TGTGCCAGCAGTGCGTGGACCGGGGTGAACGAGCCCCAGCATTTT. Protein: CASSAWTGVNEPQHF.

A few counts support this clone. The chain links TRBV6-6 to TRBJ1-5; D is unresolved. The V and J ends lost 5 bases and 1 base respectively, with 9 bases between them. Germline values: CDR1 MNHNY, CDR2 SVGAGI (reference sequence). This CDR3 is 14 amino acids long. CDR3: CASSRDTSNQPQHF. In DNA form, the CDR3 reads TGTGCCAGCAGTCGCGACACCAGCAATCAGCCCCAGCATTTT.

CDR3 in amino acids: CASSLAGAAVNDEQYF. DNA of the CDR3: TGTGCCAGCAGTTTAGCCGGGGCGGCGGTGAACGACGAGCAGTACTTC. The chain joins TRBV28 to TRBJ2-7; D tentatively fits TRBD1 or TRBD2 (5 bases each). This CDR3 comprises 16 residues. Germline CDR1 reads MDHEN; CDR2 reads SYDVKM. V lost 2 bases, J lost 5 bases, and 19 bases lay in between.

The rearrangement uses TRBV6-5 and TRBJ2-3; 7 nucleotides match TRBD1. V lost 8 bases to trimming and J lost 3 bases; unmatched junction nucleotides: 5. From germline, CDR1 is MNHEY and CDR2 SVGAGI. The CDR3 loop spans 13 amino acids. The CDR3 here is CASLGQETDTQYF. As DNA, the CDR3 is TGTGCCAGCCTCGGACAGGAGACAGATACGCAGTATTTT.

This sequence joins TRBV6-1 and TRBJ2-7, with no clear D. V lost 0 bases to trimming and J lost 3 bases, with 6 bases between them. CDR1 and CDR2 from the germline V gene are MNHNS and SASEGT. The CDR3 is 13 amino acids. DNA of the CDR3: TGTGCCAGCAGTGAAGCGCTCTTCTACGAGCAGTACTTC. Protein product: CASSEALFYEQYF.